The entry that follows covers one T cell receptor beta chain sequence. Its target is not known. These data belong to a study of cytomegalovirus exposure and HLA in healthy donors. Study outcomes and limitations: Follow-up analysis later connected one missense variant in DCLRE1C with trimming of TCR beta V- and J-genes.

Vbeta (60) and Jbeta (13) primers were used in the PCR. Using immunoSEQ multiplex PCR, the repertoire was profiled, and TCRdb retains in-frame clones only, with some absent. The table includes around 120,000 clones, roughly two thirds detected once. Everyone who donated was a healthy bone marrow donor. The CDR3 is made up of 14 amino acids. Germline lookup yields CDR1 MNHEY and CDR2 SMNVEV (reference sequence). V lost 9 bases, J lost 2 bases, and 14 bases lay in between. The genes are TRBV27 and TRBJ1-5, with a tentative D call TRBD1 (6 bases). The sequenced material came from PBMCs. The source of this sequence is a man between 25 and 39 years old in good health and CMV-seropositive. In DNA form, the CDR3 reads TGTGCCAGTAGGTGGACAGTTGGCAATCAGCCCCAGCATTTT. Protein product: CASRWTVGNQPQHF.